The sequence of this T cell receptor beta chain was determined in a study of blood T cell repertoires in COVID-19. Study details: Both acute and convalescent COVID-19 samples were obtained from the United States, Italy and Spain. PBMCs, B-cell-depleted T cells, or T cells provided the cDNA or gDNA that made up the material.

In the study's own analysis: From reference gene primer amplification, estimates of nucleated cell counts were derived. Produced via immunoSEQ multiplex PCR; TCRdb's table is partial and in-frame only. V and J calls and clone size are copied from that table; D and trimming were computed from the DNA. Found here are a few hundred thousand clones, 80% to 90% of them singletons; the top ten hold less than 3.5%. Per germline, CDR1 SGHDT and CDR2 YYEEEE. The V gene lost 6 bases and the J gene lost 3 bases, with 15 bases spanning the gap. The CDR3 contains 14 residues. This sequence originates from a man aged 50 to 59 with active or convalescent COVID-19. The J gene is TRBJ1-1, the V gene TRBV5-6; a possible D gene is TRBD1 (6 bases). The sample comprised peripheral blood. The CDR3 loop is CASIPQGSDTEAFF. The DNA for the CDR3 is TGTGCCAGCATCCCCCAGGGGTCGGACACTGAAGCTTTCTTT.